This T cell receptor beta chain was identified in a study of T cell changes during pregnancy in multiple sclerosis. Sequencing was performed with immunoSEQ multiplex PCR; in TCRdb, only in-frame clones are kept and a portion is missing. The sample lists 45,000 to 60,000 clones, 75% to 90% seen once, with 6.5% to 9.5% in the top ten. V was pared by 6 bases and J by 4 bases, with 11 bases of the junction left unmatched. The CDR3 loop spans 15 amino acids. Germline V gives CDR1 PRHDT, CDR2 FYEKMQ (reference sequence). The specimen was CD8+ T cells from peripheral blood mononuclear cells, collected in the second trimester of pregnancy. The sequence derives from a female donor with multiple sclerosis, enrolled in a pregnancy study. J is TRBJ1-2 and V is TRBV13, with 7 bases matching TRBD1. The CDR3 here is CASSSLEGTAYGYTF. CDR3 bases: TGTGCCAGCAGTAGCCTTGAAGGGACAGCCTATGGCTACACCTTC.